This TCR beta chain stems from a study of early T cells in non-severe SARS-CoV-2 infection. About the research overall: Sequencing input comprised bulk RNA from unsorted whole blood; chain pairing was not available. Study-wide results and limits: VDJdb-based annotation leaned toward anti-spike CD8 responses and missed private and CD4 specificities.

At least ten counts were recorded for this clonotype. Its target is unknown. The CDR3 runs 10 residues. V lost 0 bases, J lost 6 bases, and 0 bases lay in between. CDR1 is GTSNPN, CDR2 SVGIG, per germline (reference sequence). The library protocol tagged individual cDNA molecules with unique molecular identifiers. TCRdb analysed the 5' RACE reads with MiXCR anew, one entry per CDR3 protein. The top ten clones hold around 5% of a sample with roughly 40,000 distinct CDR3 sequences, around 5.7% of them seen once. Sequenced input: whole blood. This TCR derives from an adult who was a healthcare worker with PCR-confirmed SARS-CoV-2 infection or an uninfected control (not recorded which). The chain uses TRBV30 and TRBJ2-1; D remains ambiguous. The CDR3, as DNA: TGTGCCTGGAGTGTCAATGAGCAGTTCTTC. Translation: CAWSVNEQFF.